What follows describes a single T cell receptor (beta chain). Its antigen specificity is not known. It has no much larger one-base neighbor in the sample; base qualities were not kept. The data were obtained in a study of technical replicates of blood from a handful of donors (dated by TCRdb to 2015 to 2018). Inclusive of the bounding cysteine and phenylalanine, the CDR3 is 11 residues long. Only the CDR3 part of the read is kept: 33 bases, read in frame from the first base. CDR1 is given as MNHEY and CDR2 as SVGAGI, both from the germline V gene. Libraries were built with the immunoSEQ multiplex PCR assay. Sourced from immuneACCESS, this table was stored by TCRdb with only in-frame sequences that have V and J called. A share of the clones is absent; for the studies checked, an unresolved V gene accounts for under half, and the remainder has no known explanation. Here the sample has about 82,000 clones; 96% occur a single time. The top ten constitute around 0.38% of the sample.

The specimen was T cells isolated from PBMCs. The V gene is TRBV6-5 and the J gene is TRBJ1-2, with no reliable assignment of the D segment. The origin of this receptor is a human donor in good health. The DNA is as follows: TGTGCGGGAGTCGCCGGAGATGGCTACACCTTC. Its protein reads: CAGVAGDGYTF.